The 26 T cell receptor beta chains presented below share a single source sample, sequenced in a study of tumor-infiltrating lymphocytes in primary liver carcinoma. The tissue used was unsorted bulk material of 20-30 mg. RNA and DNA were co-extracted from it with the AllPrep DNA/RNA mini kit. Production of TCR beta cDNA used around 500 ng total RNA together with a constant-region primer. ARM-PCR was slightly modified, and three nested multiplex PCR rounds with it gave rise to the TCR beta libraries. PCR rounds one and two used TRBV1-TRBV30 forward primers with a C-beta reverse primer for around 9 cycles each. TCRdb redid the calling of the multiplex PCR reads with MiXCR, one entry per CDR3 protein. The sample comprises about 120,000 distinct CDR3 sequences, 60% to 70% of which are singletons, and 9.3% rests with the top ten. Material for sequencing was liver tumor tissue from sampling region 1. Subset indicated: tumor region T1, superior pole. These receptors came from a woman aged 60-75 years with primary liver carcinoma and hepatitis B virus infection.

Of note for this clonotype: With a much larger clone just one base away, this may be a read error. The CDR3 protein is CVSSRQGVMDEQYF. The CDR3 nucleotides read TGTGTCAGCAGCCGACAGGGGGTAATGGACGAGCAGTACTTC. This chain joins TRBV7-9 and TRBJ2-7, with 9 bases fitting TRBD1. The CDR3 covers 14 residues. Germline CDR1 SEHNR, CDR2 FQNEAQ (reference sequence).

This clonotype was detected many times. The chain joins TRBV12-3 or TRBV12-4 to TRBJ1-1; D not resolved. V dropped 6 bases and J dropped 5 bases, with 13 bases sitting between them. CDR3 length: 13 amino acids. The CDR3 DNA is TGTGCCAGCAGCCCTAGGATGGGAACTGAAGCTTTCTTT. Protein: CASSPRMGTEAFF.

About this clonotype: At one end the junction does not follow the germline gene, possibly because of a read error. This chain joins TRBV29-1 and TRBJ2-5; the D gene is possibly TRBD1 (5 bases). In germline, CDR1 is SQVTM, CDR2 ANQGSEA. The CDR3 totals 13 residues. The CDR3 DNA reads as TGCAGCGCTCGACAGCCGCTACGAGAGACCCAGTGCTTC. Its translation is CSARQPLRETQCF.

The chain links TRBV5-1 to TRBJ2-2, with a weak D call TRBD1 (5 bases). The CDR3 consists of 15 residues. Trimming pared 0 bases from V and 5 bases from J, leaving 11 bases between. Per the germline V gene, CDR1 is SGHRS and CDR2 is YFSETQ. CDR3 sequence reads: CASSLGGDRTGELFF. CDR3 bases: TGCGCCAGCAGCTTGGGAGGTGACAGAACCGGGGAGCTGTTTTTT.

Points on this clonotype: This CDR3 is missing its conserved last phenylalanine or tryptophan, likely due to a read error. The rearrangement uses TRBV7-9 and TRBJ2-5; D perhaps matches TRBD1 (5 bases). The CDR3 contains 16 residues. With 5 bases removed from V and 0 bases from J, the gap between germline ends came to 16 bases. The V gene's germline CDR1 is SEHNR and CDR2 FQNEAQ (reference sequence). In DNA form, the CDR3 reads TGTGCCAGCAGCCCACCTTCGACAGTGTACCAAGAGACCCAGTACCTC. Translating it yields CASSPPSTVYQETQYL.

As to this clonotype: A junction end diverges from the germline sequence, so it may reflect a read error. DNA of the CDR3: TGTGCCGGCAGTTCACGTGGGCAGAATTCACGCCTCCACTTT. It codes for CAGSSRGQNSRLHF. This chain connects TRBV12-3 or TRBV12-4 to TRBJ1-6; D unclear. The CDR3 covers 14 residues.

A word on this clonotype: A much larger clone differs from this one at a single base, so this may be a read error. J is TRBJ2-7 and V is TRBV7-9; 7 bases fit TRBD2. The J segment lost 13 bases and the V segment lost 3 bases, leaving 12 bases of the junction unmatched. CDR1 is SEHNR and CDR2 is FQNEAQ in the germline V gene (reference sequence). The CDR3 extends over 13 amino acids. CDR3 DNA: TGTGCCAGCAGCTTCCGGGAGGCTAGCGTGTGTTACTTC. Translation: CASSFREASVCYF.

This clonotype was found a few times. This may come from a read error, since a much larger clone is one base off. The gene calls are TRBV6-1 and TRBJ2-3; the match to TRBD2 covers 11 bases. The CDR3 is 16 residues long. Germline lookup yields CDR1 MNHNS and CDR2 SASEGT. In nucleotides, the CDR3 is TGTGCCAACAGTGAGATCCTAGCGGGGGGCTCAGATACGCAGTATTTT. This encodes CANSEILAGGSDTQYF.

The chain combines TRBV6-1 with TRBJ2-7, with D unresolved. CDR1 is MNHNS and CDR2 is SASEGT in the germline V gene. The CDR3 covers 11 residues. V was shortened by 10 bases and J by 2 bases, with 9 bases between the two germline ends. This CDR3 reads CATRKAYEQYF. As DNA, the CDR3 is TGTGCCACCCGGAAGGCCTACGAGCAGTACTTC.

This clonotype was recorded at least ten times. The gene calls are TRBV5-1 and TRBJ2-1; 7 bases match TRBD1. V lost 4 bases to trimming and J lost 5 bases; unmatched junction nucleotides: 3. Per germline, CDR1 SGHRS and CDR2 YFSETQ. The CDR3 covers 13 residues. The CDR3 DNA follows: TGCGCCAGCAGCGGGGACAGACACAATGAGCAGTTCTTC. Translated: CASSGDRHNEQFF.

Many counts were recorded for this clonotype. CDR3 DNA sequence: TGCAGCGTTCGGACAGGGGGTACGAACGAGCAGTACTTC. It codes for CSVRTGGTNEQYF. The chain couples TRBV29-1 to TRBJ2-7; 10 positions match TRBD1. Trimming took 5 bases from V and 5 from J; bases not matched to a gene: 6. The V gene's germline CDR1 is SQVTM and CDR2 ANQGSEA. CDR3 length: 13 residues.

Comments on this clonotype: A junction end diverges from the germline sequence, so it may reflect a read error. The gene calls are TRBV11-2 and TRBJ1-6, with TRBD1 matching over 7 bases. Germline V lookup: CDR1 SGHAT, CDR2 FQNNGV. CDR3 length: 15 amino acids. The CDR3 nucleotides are TGTGCCAGCAGCCACAGGGGCAGGGAATGGTCACCCATCCACTTT. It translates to CASSHRGREWSPIHF.

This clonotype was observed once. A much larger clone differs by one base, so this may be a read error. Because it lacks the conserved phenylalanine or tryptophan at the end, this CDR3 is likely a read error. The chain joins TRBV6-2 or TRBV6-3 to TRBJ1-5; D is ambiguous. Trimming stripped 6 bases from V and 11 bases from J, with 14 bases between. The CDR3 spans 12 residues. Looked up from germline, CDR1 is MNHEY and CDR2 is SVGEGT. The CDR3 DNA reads TGTGCCAGCAGCGAAGGACGATTAGCCCAGCATTTA. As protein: CASSEGRLAQHL.

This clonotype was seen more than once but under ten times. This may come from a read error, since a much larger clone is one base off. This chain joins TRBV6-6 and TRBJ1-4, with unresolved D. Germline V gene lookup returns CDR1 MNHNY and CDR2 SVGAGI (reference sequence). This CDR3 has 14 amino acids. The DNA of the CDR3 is TGTGCCTGCAGAACTCAGGAAGGGAATGAAAAACTGTTTTTT. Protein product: CACRTQEGNEKLFF.

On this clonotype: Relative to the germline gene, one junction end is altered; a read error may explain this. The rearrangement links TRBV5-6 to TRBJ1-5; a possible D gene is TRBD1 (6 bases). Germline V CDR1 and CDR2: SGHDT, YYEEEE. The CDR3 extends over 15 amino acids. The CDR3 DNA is TGTGCCAGCATCTTGAGGACAGCTAGGGGGGAGTCCCAGCATTTT. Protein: CASILRTARGESQHF.

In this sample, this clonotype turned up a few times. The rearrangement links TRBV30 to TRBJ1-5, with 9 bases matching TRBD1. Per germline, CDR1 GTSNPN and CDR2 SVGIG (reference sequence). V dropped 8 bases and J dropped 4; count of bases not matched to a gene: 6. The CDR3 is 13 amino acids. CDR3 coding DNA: TGTGCCCTCTCCGGACAGGGGAATCAGCCCCAGCATTTT. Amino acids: CALSGQGNQPQHF.

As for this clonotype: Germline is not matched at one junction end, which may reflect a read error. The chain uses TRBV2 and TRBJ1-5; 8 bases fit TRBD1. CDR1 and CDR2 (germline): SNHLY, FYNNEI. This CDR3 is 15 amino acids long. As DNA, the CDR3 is TGTGCTAGCAGCTGGACAGGGACTAATGTTCAGCCCCAGCATTTT. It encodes CASSWTGTNVQPQHF. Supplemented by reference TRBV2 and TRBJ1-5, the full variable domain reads EPEVTQTPSHQVTQMGQEVILRCVPISNHLYFYWYRQILGQKVEFLVSFYNNEISEKSEIFDDQFSVERPDGSNFTLKIRSTKLEDSAMYFCASSWTGTNVQPQHFGDGTRLSIL.

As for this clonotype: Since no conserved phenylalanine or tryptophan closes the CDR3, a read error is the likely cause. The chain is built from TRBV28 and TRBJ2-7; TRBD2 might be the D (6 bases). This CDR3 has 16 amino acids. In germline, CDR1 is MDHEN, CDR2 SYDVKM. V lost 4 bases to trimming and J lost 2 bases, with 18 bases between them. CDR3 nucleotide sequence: TGTGCCAGCAGTTCGCCAAGATCCGGGACTCCCTACGAGCAGTACCTC. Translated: CASSSPRSGTPYEQYL.

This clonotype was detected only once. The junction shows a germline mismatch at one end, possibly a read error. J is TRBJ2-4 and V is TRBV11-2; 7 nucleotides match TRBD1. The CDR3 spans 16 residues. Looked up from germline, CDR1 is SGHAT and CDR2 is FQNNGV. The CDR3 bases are TGTGCCAGCAGCCCACGGACAGGATTAGCCAAAAACATTCAACACTTC. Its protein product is CASSPRTGLAKNIQHF.

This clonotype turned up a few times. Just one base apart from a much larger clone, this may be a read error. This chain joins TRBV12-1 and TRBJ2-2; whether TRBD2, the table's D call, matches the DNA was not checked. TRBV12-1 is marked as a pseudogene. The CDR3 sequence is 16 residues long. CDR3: CASVAGGHTNTGELFF. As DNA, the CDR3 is TGTGCCAGCGTCGCGGGGGGGCACACGAACACCGGGGAGCTGTTTTTT.

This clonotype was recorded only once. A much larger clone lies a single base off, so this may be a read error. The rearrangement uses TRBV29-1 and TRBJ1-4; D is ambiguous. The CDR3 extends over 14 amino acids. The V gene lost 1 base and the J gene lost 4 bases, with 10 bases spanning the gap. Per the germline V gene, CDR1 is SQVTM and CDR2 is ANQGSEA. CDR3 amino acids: CSVEGTYLNEKLFF. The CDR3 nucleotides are TGCAGCGTTGAAGGGACTTACCTTAATGAAAAACTGTTTTTT.

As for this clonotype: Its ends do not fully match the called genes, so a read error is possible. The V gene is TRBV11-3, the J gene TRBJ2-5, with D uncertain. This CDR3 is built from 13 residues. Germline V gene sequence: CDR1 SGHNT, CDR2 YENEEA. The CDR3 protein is CASSSNQRETRYF. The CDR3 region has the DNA TGTGCCAGCAGCTCAAATCAGAGAGAGACCCGGTACTTC.

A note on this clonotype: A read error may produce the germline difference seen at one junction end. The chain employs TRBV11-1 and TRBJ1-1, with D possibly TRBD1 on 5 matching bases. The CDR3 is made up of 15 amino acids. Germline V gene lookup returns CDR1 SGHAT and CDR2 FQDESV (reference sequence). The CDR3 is CASSPHGGMNTEAFF. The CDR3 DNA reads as TGTGCCAGCAGTCCGCACGGGGGTATGAACACTGAAGCCTTCTTT.

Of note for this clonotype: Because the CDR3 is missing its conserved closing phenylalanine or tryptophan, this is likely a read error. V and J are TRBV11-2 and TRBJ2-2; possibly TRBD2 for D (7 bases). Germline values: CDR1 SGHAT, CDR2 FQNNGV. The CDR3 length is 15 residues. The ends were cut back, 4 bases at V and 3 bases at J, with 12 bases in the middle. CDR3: CASSWGLADTGELFS. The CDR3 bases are TGTGCCAGCAGCTGGGGGCTAGCGGACACCGGGGAGCTGTTTTCT.

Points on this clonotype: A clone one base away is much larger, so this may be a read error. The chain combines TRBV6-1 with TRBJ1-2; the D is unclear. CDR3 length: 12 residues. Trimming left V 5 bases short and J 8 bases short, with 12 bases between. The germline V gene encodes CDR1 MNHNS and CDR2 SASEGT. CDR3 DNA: TGTGCCAGCAGTAAAAACAGACTAGGCTACACCTTC. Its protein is CASSKNRLGYTF.

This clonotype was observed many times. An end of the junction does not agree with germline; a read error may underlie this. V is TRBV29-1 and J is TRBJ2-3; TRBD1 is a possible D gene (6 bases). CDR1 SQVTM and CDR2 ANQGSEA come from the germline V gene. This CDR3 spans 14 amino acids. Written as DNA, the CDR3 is TGCGGCGTTGAAGGTGGCAGGGGAGCAGATACGCAGTATTTT. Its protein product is CGVEGGRGADTQYF.